This TCR beta chain was sequenced in a study of technical replicates of blood from a handful of donors. This CDR3 has 19 amino acids. Germline CDR1 and CDR2: SGDLS and YYNGEE. Trimming cost V 4 bases and J 5 bases; bases outside gene matches: 14. Clones were read by immunoSEQ multiplex PCR, and TCRdb kept only the in-frame ones, dropping some. The profile shows some 15,000 clones, approximately 80% of them singletons. The source is a human donor in good health. V usage is TRBV9 and J usage is TRBJ2-1; TRBD2 matches at 14 bases. Sequencing was carried out using PBMCs. This chain's CDR3 is CASSPKKGGTSGRHNEQFF. The CDR3 DNA reads TGTGCCAGCAGCCCCAAAAAGGGGGGGACTAGCGGGAGACACAATGAGCAGTTCTTC. Based on the CDR3 plus reference TRBV9 and TRBJ2-1, the full variable domain is DSGVTQTPKHLITATGQRVTLRCSPRSGDLSVYWYQQSLDQGLQFLIQYYNGEERAKGNILERFSAQQFPDLHSELNLSSLELGDSALYFCASSPKKGGTSGRHNEQFFGPGTRLTVL.